The 27 T cell receptor beta chains reported below all come from one sample, sequenced in a study of OX40 agonist ivuxolimab in advanced cancers. This table comes from immunoSEQ multiplex PCR, and its TCRdb copy is limited to in-frame clones, with some not included. The top ten hold about 7.6% of the sample, which has 89,000 or so clones, about 90% seen once. Here the sequenced sample was CD4+ or CD8+ T cells sorted from blood, taken in a trial of the OX40 agonist ivuxolimab. The source is an adult with an advanced solid tumor such as melanoma, head and neck, liver or kidney cancer.

Here the CDR3 reads CASRLRQYSYEQYV. CDR3 sequence (DNA): TGTGCCAGCAGACTTCGACAGTACTCCTACGAGCAGTACGTC. V is TRBV6-5 and J is TRBJ2-7; D is perhaps TRBD1 (5 bases). Germline V gene sequence: CDR1 MNHEY, CDR2 SVGAGI. Trimming pared 6 bases from V and 0 bases from J, leaving 12 bases between. The CDR3 contains 14 residues.

The chain combines TRBV11-2 with TRBJ2-1; D gene uncertain. The CDR3 spans 11 residues. The germline V gene has CDR1 SGHAT and CDR2 FQNNGV. Trimming removed 7 bases from V and 6 bases from J, with 7 bases in between. The CDR3 bases are TGTGCCAGCACTAAAAGCAATGAGCAGTTCTTC. Its translation: CASTKSNEQFF.

The V call is TRBV5-4, the J call TRBJ2-2; D may be TRBD2 (5 bases). The CDR3 is made up of 14 amino acids. V was cut by 1 base and J by 4 bases, with 8 bases left in between. Germline V gene sequence: CDR1 SGHNT, CDR2 YYREEE (reference sequence). The CDR3 sequence: CASSLWTATGELFF. In DNA form, the CDR3 reads TGTGCCAGCAGCTTGTGGACTGCCACCGGGGAGCTGTTTTTT.

The chain uses TRBV5-1 and TRBJ1-2; tentatively, D is TRBD1 (6 bases). Trimming shortened V by 7 bases and J by 5 bases, and 12 bases separated the two germline ends. The germline V gene encodes CDR1 SGHRS and CDR2 YFSETQ. The CDR3 length is 12 residues. CDR3: CASGTTGYGYTF. CDR3 in DNA: TGCGCCAGCGGGACGACAGGATATGGCTACACCTTC.

The V gene is TRBV2, the J gene TRBJ1-3; no clear D. The CDR3 spans 13 residues. V was cut by 7 bases and J by 7 bases, with 14 bases left in between. Germline CDR1 reads SNHLY; CDR2 reads FYNNEI. The CDR3 protein is CASTADSRNTIYF. The CDR3 DNA sequence: TGTGCCAGCACCGCTGATTCGCGGAACACCATATATTTT.

The chain uses TRBV7-2 and TRBJ2-1; D might be TRBD1 (6 bases). The germline V gene has CDR1 SGHTA and CDR2 FQGNSA. This CDR3 comprises 16 residues. V was shortened by 0 bases and J by 2 bases, with 11 bases between the two germline ends. The CDR3 DNA follows: TGTGCCAGCAGCTTAGCTCCAGGGGTGGCCTACAATGAGCAGTTCTTC. Its translation: CASSLAPGVAYNEQFF. Full variable domain (outside the CDR3, taken from reference TRBV7-2 and TRBJ2-1): GAGVSQSPSNKVTEKGKDVELRCDPISGHTALYWYRQSLGQGLEFLIYFQGNSAPDKSGLPSDRFSAERTGGSVSTLTIQRTQQEDSAVYLCASSLAPGVAYNEQFFGPGTRLTVL.

CDR3 amino acids: CASSQDRGPTDTQYF. CDR3 nucleotide sequence: TGCGCCAGCAGCCAGGACAGGGGGCCGACAGATACGCAGTATTTT. The chain links TRBV4-1 to TRBJ2-3; 11 nucleotides agree with TRBD1. The J segment lost 3 bases and the V segment lost 3 bases, leaving 2 bases of the junction unmatched. Germline CDR1 and CDR2: MGHRA and YSYEKL. The CDR3 runs to 15 residues.

The chain links TRBV2 to TRBJ1-2; no clear D gene. This CDR3 has 14 residues. The V gene's germline CDR1 is SNHLY and CDR2 FYNNEI. V was trimmed by 4 bases and J by 6 bases, leaving 15 bases between them. The CDR3 nucleotides read TGTGCCAGCAGTGGACCAGCCCGCGGTCATGGCTACACCTTC. Translation: CASSGPARGHGYTF.

The chain employs TRBV9 and TRBJ2-2, with D tentatively TRBD1 (6 bases). Trimming took off 0 bases at V and 4 bases at J, with 7 bases between the two ends. Per the germline V gene, CDR1 is SGDLS and CDR2 is YYNGEE. CDR3 length: 14 amino acids. CDR3 sequence: CASSVAGATGELFF. The DNA for the CDR3 is TGTGCCAGCAGCGTAGCAGGGGCCACCGGGGAGCTGTTTTTT.

J is TRBJ2-1 and V is TRBV19; 11 bases match TRBD2. The CDR3 has 13 amino acids. V lost 6 bases and J lost 8; bases outside the gene matches: 3. Germline assignment: CDR1 LNHDA and CDR2 SQIVND (reference sequence). The DNA for the CDR3 is TGTGCCAGTAGACTAGCGGGAGACTATGAGCAGTTCTTC. Translation gives CASRLAGDYEQFF. The entire variable domain, with the rest obtained from reference TRBV19 and TRBJ2-1, is as follows: DGGITQSPKYLFRKEGQNVTLSCEQNLNHDAMYWYRQDPGQGLRLIYYSQIVNDFQKGDIAEGYSVSREKKESFPLTVTSAQKNPTAFYLCASRLAGDYEQFFGPGTRLTVL.

The chain joins TRBV30 to TRBJ1-2, with TRBD1 as a possible D gene (5 bases). Trimming stripped 8 bases from V and 4 bases from J, with 11 bases between. CDR1 and CDR2 from the germline V gene are GTSNPN and SVGIG (reference sequence). The CDR3 is 11 residues long. CDR3 coding DNA: TGTGCCGCACCAAGGGGCTATGGCTACACCTTC. Its protein product is CAAPRGYGYTF.

This clone was counted a single time. V is TRBV5-5 and J is TRBJ1-2, with no clear D. The CDR3 is 14 amino acids. V lost 2 bases, J lost 4 bases, and 12 bases lay in between. Germline CDR1 and CDR2: SGHKS and YYEKEE (reference sequence). The CDR3 region has the DNA TGTGCCAGCAGCTTACAGAGGTCCAGCTATGGCTACACCTTC. Amino acid sequence: CASSLQRSSYGYTF.

This chain joins TRBV28 and TRBJ2-3; D remains ambiguous. Trimming cost V 5 bases and J 1 base, with 13 bases left between them. There are 15 residues in the CDR3. Germline-derived CDR1 and CDR2 are MDHEN and SYDVKM. In DNA form, the CDR3 reads TGTGCCAGCAGTACCCTAGGGCAAGGCACAGATACGCAGTATTTT. Protein product: CASSTLGQGTDTQYF.

This chain links TRBV4-1 with TRBJ1-5; 7 nucleotides agree with TRBD1. CDR1 is MGHRA, CDR2 YSYEKL, per germline. V was clipped by 2 bases and J by 5 bases; unmatched bases: 3. The CDR3 is made up of 14 amino acids. This chain's CDR3 is CASSQSTGDQPQHF. In DNA, the CDR3 is TGCGCCAGCAGCCAATCAACAGGGGATCAGCCCCAGCATTTT.

The chain employs TRBV6-5 and TRBJ2-1; D may be TRBD1 or TRBD2 (6 bases each). Germline CDR1 is MNHEY and CDR2 is SVGAGI. V was trimmed by 5 bases and J by 6 bases, leaving 14 bases between them. CDR3 size: 14 residues. The CDR3 loop is CASSPIGGTNEQFF. Here the CDR3 DNA reads TGTGCCAGCAGTCCAATAGGGGGGACCAATGAGCAGTTCTTC.

This clone was counted once. V is TRBV28 and J is TRBJ1-4, with a possible D match to TRBD1 (5 bases). Germline V gene data show CDR1 as MDHEN and CDR2 as SYDVKM. The CDR3 contains 14 residues. Trimming stripped 7 bases from V and 6 bases from J, with 15 bases between. The CDR3, as DNA: TGTGCCAGCAATTTTGGGGGGGAATATGAAAAACTGTTTTTT. This codes for CASNFGGEYEKLFF.

The genes are TRBV5-5 and TRBJ2-3; tentative D call: TRBD2 (6 bases). The CDR3 is 15 amino acids. Trimming took 0 bases from V and 4 from J, leaving 12 bases between them. From germline, CDR1 is SGHKS and CDR2 YYEKEE (reference sequence). The CDR3 region is CASSLVAPSADTQYF. The CDR3 coding sequence is TGTGCCAGCAGCTTGGTTGCCCCTAGCGCAGATACGCAGTATTTT.

This chain uses TRBV30 with TRBJ1-2, with TRBD1 identical over 8 bases. The CDR3 totals 13 residues. The germline V gene has CDR1 GTSNPN and CDR2 SVGIG (reference sequence). V was pared by 0 bases and J by 4 bases, with 1 base of the junction left unmatched. CDR3 protein: CAWSVDRAYGYTF. Written as DNA, the CDR3 is TGTGCCTGGAGTGTGGACAGGGCCTATGGCTACACCTTC.

V and J are TRBV27 and TRBJ2-6, with 8 positions matching TRBD2. Trimming at V came to 6 bases and at J to 0 bases, leaving 7 bases not matched to a gene. CDR1 is MNHEY, CDR2 SMNVEV, per germline (reference sequence). CDR3 length: 17 residues. The CDR3 region has the DNA TGTGCCAGCAGCCCCAGCGGGAGAACCTCTGGGGCCAACGTCCTGACTTTC. Protein product: CASSPSGRTSGANVLTF.

This clone was observed once. The chain links TRBV19 to TRBJ1-2, with 8 bases identical to TRBD1. J was trimmed by 7 bases and V by 9 bases; bases with no gene match: 13. Germline CDR1 and CDR2: LNHDA and SQIVND (reference sequence). This CDR3 is 14 amino acids long. The CDR3, as DNA: TGTGCCAGCTTTTCATTTGGACAGGGAGGTGGCTACACCTTC. Residues: CASFSFGQGGGYTF.

V is TRBV28 and J is TRBJ2-7; weak D call: TRBD2 (5 bases). The V end was cut by 7 bases, the J end by 0 bases, with 13 bases between. The CDR3 has 14 amino acids. Germline V gene sequence: CDR1 MDHEN, CDR2 SYDVKM. The CDR3 DNA is TGTGCCAGCATCCGGACGGGAAGCTCCTACGAGCAGTACTTC. Translating gives CASIRTGSSYEQYF.

The rearrangement uses TRBV30 and TRBJ2-7, with 8 bases aligning to TRBD1. CDR3 size: 11 residues. Trimming removed 5 bases from V and 6 bases from J; junction bases left unmatched: 3. Germline V gene sequence: CDR1 GTSNPN, CDR2 SVGIG (reference sequence). CDR3 sequence (DNA): TGTGCCTGGGGACAGGGCCGCGAGCAGTACTTC. Translation gives CAWGQGREQYF.

The chain employs TRBV7-6 and TRBJ1-2; 7 bases are shared with TRBD1. The germline V gene has CDR1 SGHVS and CDR2 FNYEAQ. V trimming: 4 bases; J trimming: 9 bases; junction bases outside the gene matches: 8. The CDR3 consists of 13 residues. The CDR3, as DNA: TGTGCCAGCAGCTCCGGGACAGAGACAAGCTACACCTTC. This sequence encodes CASSSGTETSYTF.

The chain uses TRBV6-5 and TRBJ2-1; 8 nucleotides line up with TRBD2. Unmatched junction bases numbered 7, after V lost 4 bases and J lost 5 bases. The CDR3 consists of 15 residues. Germline CDR1 MNHEY, CDR2 SVGAGI. In nucleotides, the CDR3 is TGTGCCAGCAGTTCGAATAGCGGGATAGACAATGAGCAGTTCTTC. It encodes CASSSNSGIDNEQFF.

V usage is TRBV6-6 and J usage is TRBJ2-3, with a weak D call TRBD2 (7 bases). This CDR3 has 15 amino acids. The V gene lost 5 bases and the J gene lost 2 bases, with 14 bases spanning the gap. Germline V gene lookup returns CDR1 MNHNY and CDR2 SVGAGI (reference sequence). In nucleotides, the CDR3 is TGTGCCAGCAGTGGGGCCGGGGGGCACACAGATACGCAGTATTTT. Its protein product is CASSGAGGHTDTQYF.

The V and J genes are TRBV28 and TRBJ2-2, with TRBD2 matching over 8 bases. This CDR3 is built from 16 residues. Germline lookup yields CDR1 MDHEN and CDR2 SYDVKM. The junction had 8 bases not matched to a gene; V was cut back by 6 bases and J by 2 bases. The CDR3 DNA sequence: TGTGCCAGCAGAGCGCCTAGCGGGTTTAACACCGGGGAGCTGTTTTTT. Translation: CASRAPSGFNTGELFF.

This chain connects TRBV28 to TRBJ1-4; weak D call: TRBD1 (6 bases). CDR1 is MDHEN and CDR2 is SYDVKM in the germline V gene. The CDR3 contains 14 residues. Between the trimmed V and J ends, which lost 6 bases and 7 bases, there was a span of 15 bases. The CDR3 reads CASSQTGGGEKLFF. CDR3 DNA: TGTGCCAGCAGCCAGACAGGAGGAGGTGAAAAACTGTTTTTT.